This TCR beta chain appears in the sequencing data of a study of monozygotic twins with inflammatory bowel disease. TCRdb reprocessed the 5' RACE reads, keeping one entry per CDR3 protein, no DNA. Its clone listing holds about 380,000 distinct CDR3 sequences. Of note for this clonotype: No antigen is known for it.

Every donor provided one blood sample measuring about 2.3 ml. Study outcomes and limitations: IBD patients exhibited fewer clonotypes shared with other individuals than healthy twins, particularly with disease activity.

CDR3 size: 15 residues. Germline V lookup: CDR1 LGHNT, CDR2 FRNRAP. This clonotype was obtained from a human donor with ulcerative colitis or Crohn's disease, or a healthy co-twin of an affected twin (not recorded which). Sequences were obtained from blood. This chain uses TRBV12-5 with TRBJ2-7. CDR3 sequence: CASGLGQAITYEQYF.